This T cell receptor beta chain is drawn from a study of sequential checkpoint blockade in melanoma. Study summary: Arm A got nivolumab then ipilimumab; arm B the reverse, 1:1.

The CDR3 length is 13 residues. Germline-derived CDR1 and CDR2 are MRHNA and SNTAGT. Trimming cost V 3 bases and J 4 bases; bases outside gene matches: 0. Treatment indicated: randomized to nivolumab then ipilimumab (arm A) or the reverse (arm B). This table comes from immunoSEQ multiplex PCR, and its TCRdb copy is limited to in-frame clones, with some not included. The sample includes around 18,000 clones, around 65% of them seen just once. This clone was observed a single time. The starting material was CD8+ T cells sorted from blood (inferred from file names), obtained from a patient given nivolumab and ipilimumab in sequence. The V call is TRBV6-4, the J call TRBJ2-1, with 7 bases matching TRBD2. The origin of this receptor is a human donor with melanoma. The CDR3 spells CASSEREYNEQFF. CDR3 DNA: TGTGCCAGCAGTGAGCGGGAGTACAATGAGCAGTTCTTC.